The entry below describes one T cell receptor beta chain. Its specificity is not known. Sequencing used immunoSEQ multiplex PCR; TCRdb keeps in-frame clones, though not all of them. The data hold 90,000 to 100,000 clones, with about four fifths observed a single time. These data originate in a study of T cell responses to AZD1222 COVID-19 vaccine. Study results and caveats: It was only after the peak T cell response that any repertoires were sampled. At baseline, seropositivity was found in only six or seven AZD1222 recipients. It should be noted that donors were predominantly white British and more often female, and clonal diversity was possibly underestimated.

V was cut by 8 bases and J by 12 bases, with 10 bases left in between. The CDR3 extends over 10 amino acids. Germline values: CDR1 LNHNV, CDR2 YYDKDF (reference sequence). This specimen consisted of peripheral blood, obtained 28 days after the second AZD1222 dose. The chain employs TRBV15 and TRBJ1-4; D remains unclear. This clonotype originated in an adult who received the AZD1222 COVID-19 vaccine. CDR3 sequence: CATVIDELFF. CDR3 DNA: TGTGCCACCGTCATAGATGAACTGTTTTTT.